A single sample gave rise to the 32 T cell receptor beta chains below, sequenced in a study of T-cell reconstitution after alpha-beta-depleted transplantation in children. Unique molecular identifiers were incorporated during preparation of the TCRbeta library. TCRdb passed the PCR reads through MiXCR, listing each CDR3 protein once. This sample carries about 420,000 distinct CDR3 sequences, around 15% of them seen once, and the ten largest clones take approximately 29%. Sequenced here: PBMCs, mostly from graft donor cells, sampled 360 days after TCRalphabeta/CD19-depleted stem cell transplant. All receptors come from a boy under three years old who had a stem cell transplant for Wiskott-Aldrich syndrome, so the T cells may come from the graft donor.

CDR3 coding DNA: TGTGCCAGCAGCTTAGTTTTTGTAGCCGGGGAGCTGTTTTTT. As protein: CASSLVFVAGELFF. The chain uses TRBV7-8 and TRBJ2-2; D is uncertain. V gave up 1 base and J gave up 6 bases, with 9 bases separating them. The CDR3 totals 14 residues. Germline CDR1 is SGHVS and CDR2 is FQNEAQ.

This clonotype was found a few times. This chain connects TRBV5-5 to TRBJ2-2; D uncertain. V was trimmed by 2 bases and J by 3 bases, leaving 5 bases between them. Germline V gene sequence: CDR1 SGHKS, CDR2 YYEKEE (reference sequence). The CDR3 totals 13 residues. CDR3 DNA sequence: TGTGCCAGCAGCTTTACAGACACCGGGGAGCTGTTTTTT. Translated, it gives CASSFTDTGELFF. The whole variable domain, filled in from reference TRBV5-5 and TRBJ2-2, reads DAGVTQSPTHLIKTRGQQVTLRCSPISGHKSVSWYQQVLGQGPQFIFQYYEKEERGRGNFPDRFSARQFPNYSSELNVNALLLGDSALYLCASSFTDTGELFFGEGSRLTVL.

This clonotype occurred many times. The chain is built from TRBV2 and TRBJ2-3; D is perhaps TRBD1 or TRBD2 (5 bases each). Germline CDR1 is SNHLY and CDR2 is FYNNEI. CDR3 length: 15 amino acids. With 5 bases removed from V and 3 bases from J, the gap between germline ends came to 15 bases. The CDR3 sequence is CASSPSRGGTDTQYF. DNA of the CDR3: TGTGCCAGCAGTCCCTCAAGGGGCGGGACAGATACGCAGTATTTT. Together with reference TRBV2 and TRBJ2-3, the CDR3 gives the full variable domain: EPEVTQTPSHQVTQMGQEVILRCVPISNHLYFYWYRQILGQKVEFLVSFYNNEISEKSEIFDDQFSVERPDGSNFTLKIRSTKLEDSAMYFCASSPSRGGTDTQYFGPGTRLTVL.

The chain carries TRBV7-2 and TRBJ2-1, with D uncertain. This CDR3 region has 12 residues. V lost 5 bases to trimming and J lost 7 bases, with 9 bases between them. Germline CDR1 SGHTA, CDR2 FQGNSA. The CDR3 reads CASSPPTNEQFF. As DNA, the CDR3 is TGTGCCAGCAGCCCACCGACAAATGAGCAGTTCTTC.

There are a few counts of this clonotype. This chain connects TRBV28 to TRBJ2-5; D perhaps matches TRBD2 (7 bases). Trimming shortened V by 3 bases and J by 6 bases, and 11 bases separated the two germline ends. The germline V gene has CDR1 MDHEN and CDR2 SYDVKM. The CDR3 runs to 13 residues. The CDR3 sequence: CASSLGGPKTQYF. CDR3 in DNA: TGTGCCAGCAGTTTGGGGGGGCCGAAGACCCAGTACTTC.

V and J are TRBV5-1 and TRBJ2-3, with D perhaps matching TRBD2 (5 bases). This CDR3 has 16 amino acids. Per the germline V gene, CDR1 is SGHRS and CDR2 is YFSETQ. Deletions cut 0 bases from V and 3 bases from J, with 14 bases between. DNA of the CDR3: TGCGCCAGCAGCTTGGGAGGGCCTGCGAGAACAGATACGCAGTATTTT. Protein sequence: CASSLGGPARTDTQYF.

This sequence joins TRBV12-3 or TRBV12-4 and TRBJ1-1, with 8 bases matching TRBD1. Trimming removed 7 bases from V and 3 bases from J; junction bases left unmatched: 13. The CDR3 contains 16 residues. CDR3 nucleotides: TGTGCCAGCACCCGGACAGGGTTCGGTGGAGACACTGAAGCTTTCTTT. Translation: CASTRTGFGGDTEAFF.

This chain uses TRBV5-1 with TRBJ2-2; D is unclear. In germline, CDR1 is SGHRS, CDR2 YFSETQ. This CDR3 has 12 amino acids. Trimming took off 6 bases at V and 6 bases at J, with 9 bases between the two ends. The CDR3 region is CASNDFSGELFF. The CDR3, as DNA: TGCGCCAGCAACGACTTTTCCGGGGAGCTGTTTTTT.

The CDR3 sequence: CASRVTGYGDTQYF. CDR3 DNA: TGTGCCAGCAGAGTGACAGGGTACGGTGATACGCAGTATTTT. This chain links TRBV12-3 or TRBV12-4 with TRBJ2-3; 7 positions agree with TRBD1. With 6 bases clipped from V and 6 bases from J, the junction kept 9 bases outside the gene matches. This CDR3 is built from 14 residues.

Points on this clonotype: A junction boundary mismatches the germline segment, possibly from a read error. This chain connects TRBV15 to TRBJ2-2; 7 bases fit TRBD1. CDR1 and CDR2 (germline): LNHNV, YYDKDF (reference sequence). The CDR3 contains 14 residues. The CDR3 loop reads CATCRQGVTGELFF. The CDR3 DNA sequence: TGTGCCACCTGCAGACAGGGAGTCACCGGGGAGCTGTTTTTT.

V and J are TRBV5-5 and TRBJ2-2, with 8 bases matching TRBD1. The CDR3 length is 15 residues. Germline-derived CDR1 and CDR2 are SGHKS and YYEKEE (reference sequence). The V segment lost 4 bases and the J segment 4 bases; nucleotides outside the gene matches: 6. CDR3 loop: CASSGRGLGTGELFF. As DNA, the CDR3 is TGTGCCAGCAGCGGCAGGGGGCTGGGCACCGGGGAGCTGTTTTTT.

This clonotype has more than one count but fewer than ten. Here the CDR3 reads CSVANYEQYF. CDR3 DNA: TGCAGCGTCGCCAACTACGAGCAGTACTTC. The chain links TRBV29-1 to TRBJ2-7, with D unresolved. The CDR3 sequence is 10 residues long. The germline V and J ends were trimmed by 6 bases and 3 bases, with 6 bases remaining between them. Germline V gene sequence: CDR1 SQVTM, CDR2 ANQGSEA.

This clonotype was seen a handful of times. The chain links TRBV9 to TRBJ2-2; D is ambiguous. This CDR3 comprises 16 residues. V lost 3 bases to trimming and J lost 4 bases, with 16 bases between them. CDR1 SGDLS and CDR2 YYNGEE come from the germline V gene. DNA of the CDR3: TGTGCCAGCAGCGAGGGTAACCCCACCGTCACCGGGGAGCTGTTTTTT. Residues: CASSEGNPTVTGELFF.

This clonotype was observed at least ten times. V is TRBV12-3 or TRBV12-4 and J is TRBJ1-1; D is unclear. CDR3 size: 13 residues. V was clipped by 5 bases and J by 0 bases, with 7 bases between them. CDR3 nucleotides: TGTGCCAGCAGTCTGACGGTGAACACTGAAGCTTTCTTT. Translating gives CASSLTVNTEAFF.

A remark on this clonotype: This likely comes from a read error, as the CDR3 has no conserved phenylalanine or tryptophan at its end. CDR3 region: CASSLSDRGYEQYL. The CDR3 bases are TGTGCCAGCAGTTTAAGCGACAGGGGCTACGAGCAGTACTTA. The chain joins TRBV28 to TRBJ2-7; the match to TRBD1 covers 8 bases. Germline loops: CDR1 MDHEN, CDR2 SYDVKM. V shed 2 bases, J shed 3 bases, and the junction held 3 bases outside the gene matches. This CDR3 has 14 amino acids.

The chain couples TRBV6-5 to TRBJ2-3, with TRBD2 matching over 13 bases. The CDR3 is made up of 15 amino acids. The J segment lost 5 bases and the V segment lost 2 bases, leaving 1 base of the junction unmatched. The germline CDR1 and CDR2 sequences are MNHEY and SVGAGI. The CDR3 protein is CASSYGLAGVDTQYF. The DNA of the CDR3 is TGTGCCAGCAGTTACGGACTAGCGGGAGTAGATACGCAGTATTTT.

This clonotype was observed a handful of times. The rearrangement uses TRBV10-2 and TRBJ2-5; 9 nucleotides line up with TRBD2. Germline values: CDR1 WSHSY, CDR2 SAAADI. This CDR3 is built from 18 residues. J gave up 2 bases and V 3 bases, and 13 bases lay outside the gene matches. The CDR3 DNA follows: TGCGCCAGCAGTGACCATGCAATTTTAGCGGGGGTACAAGAGACCCAGTACTTC. As protein: CASSDHAILAGVQETQYF.

This clonotype has just a few counts. The J gene is TRBJ2-1, the V gene TRBV12-3 or TRBV12-4, with TRBD2 identical over 13 bases. There are 16 residues in the CDR3. V lost 6 bases and J lost 5; bases outside the gene matches: 7. This chain's CDR3 is CASSPPGLAGHNEQFF. The CDR3 coding sequence is TGTGCCAGCAGCCCCCCGGGACTAGCGGGGCACAATGAGCAGTTCTTC.

V gene TRBV27 combines with J gene TRBJ2-7; D is possibly TRBD1 (6 bases). The CDR3 spans 15 residues. Germline V gene sequence: CDR1 MNHEY, CDR2 SMNVEV (reference sequence). V was cut by 0 bases and J by 0 bases, with 9 bases left in between. The CDR3 region is CASSLSGHNSYEQYF. CDR3 in DNA: TGTGCCAGCAGTTTATCGGGACACAACTCCTACGAGCAGTACTTC.

The chain couples TRBV7-2 to TRBJ2-7, with D perhaps given as TRBD1 or TRBD2 (5 bases each). CDR1 and CDR2 (germline): SGHTA, FQGNSA. There are 16 residues in the CDR3. Trimming took 2 bases from V and 0 from J, leaving 14 bases between them. CDR3 amino acids: CASSLRAGAYSYEQYF. The CDR3 bases are TGTGCCAGCAGCTTAAGGGCCGGGGCCTACTCCTACGAGCAGTACTTC.

This clonotype was observed a few times. CDR3 DNA sequence: TGTGCCAGCACCAACCTAGGAGGCTCCTACAATGAGCAGTTCTTC. Translated, it gives CASTNLGGSYNEQFF. V gene TRBV2 combines with J gene TRBJ2-1, with a tentative D call TRBD2 (5 bases). Germline values: CDR1 SNHLY, CDR2 FYNNEI. V gave up 7 bases and J gave up 0 bases, with 13 bases separating them. CDR3 length equals 15 residues.

This clonotype was observed a handful of times. The chain links TRBV27 to TRBJ2-3; D gene unclear. Germline V gene sequence: CDR1 MNHEY, CDR2 SMNVEV (reference sequence). Between the trimmed V and J ends, which lost 8 bases and 2 bases, there was a span of 20 bases. The CDR3 loop spans 16 amino acids. The CDR3 here is CASGSRSFAVTDTQYF. The CDR3 coding sequence is TGTGCCAGCGGTTCCCGGTCCTTCGCCGTCACAGATACGCAGTATTTT.

This clonotype was seen many times. The rearrangement uses TRBV12-3 or TRBV12-4 and TRBJ2-1, with TRBD2 identical over 11 bases. This CDR3 spans 19 amino acids. After removal of 5 bases from V and 6 bases from J, the junction contained 18 bases not matched to a gene. DNA of the CDR3: TGTGCCAGCAGTCTACGTAGCGGGGGGGCGCTGAAAGGGCGCAATGAGCAGTTCTTC. Translating gives CASSLRSGGALKGRNEQFF.

This clonotype was recorded at least ten times. The gene calls are TRBV29-1 and TRBJ2-1; 15 nucleotides match TRBD2. Per germline, CDR1 SQVTM and CDR2 ANQGSEA. There are 18 residues in the CDR3. Trimming cost V 4 bases and J 0 bases; bases outside gene matches: 7. The CDR3 nucleotides are TGCAGCGTTGTTCCCGGGACTAGCGGGGGGAGCTCCTACAATGAGCAGTTCTTC. This encodes CSVVPGTSGGSSYNEQFF.

V usage is TRBV25-1 and J usage is TRBJ2-6, with a tentative D call TRBD1 (6 bases). V lost 6 bases to trimming and J lost 4 bases, with 13 bases between them. The CDR3 is 15 residues long. Germline-derived CDR1 and CDR2 are MGHDK and SYGVNS. CDR3 in amino acids: CASRKQGTGANVLTF. CDR3 sequence (DNA): TGTGCCAGCAGGAAACAGGGAACCGGGGCCAACGTCCTGACTTTC.

This clonotype turned up a few times. CDR3 in amino acids: CASSYSRTSGTNNEQFF. CDR3 sequence (DNA): TGTGCCAGCAGTTACTCCCGGACTAGCGGGACAAACAATGAGCAGTTCTTC. The chain is built from TRBV6-5 and TRBJ2-1, with 12 bases identical to TRBD2. Germline-derived CDR1 and CDR2 are MNHEY and SVGAGI. This CDR3 is 17 amino acids long. The junction had 5 bases not matched to a gene; V was cut back by 0 bases and J by 5 bases.

This clonotype has more than one count but fewer than ten. Here the CDR3 reads CAWTGSSYNEQFF. As DNA, the CDR3 is TGTGCCTGGACAGGGAGCTCCTACAATGAGCAGTTCTTC. The chain has TRBV30 and TRBJ2-1; D possibly uses TRBD1 or TRBD2 (5 bases each). V lost 4 bases, J lost 0 bases, and 7 bases lay in between. Germline CDR1 GTSNPN, CDR2 SVGIG (reference sequence). The CDR3 runs to 13 residues.

This clonotype was counted a few times. The chain links TRBV23-1 to TRBJ2-3; D not certain. TRBV23-1 is an ORF, and what it does is uncertain. The CDR3 is made up of 14 amino acids. V was cut by 4 bases and J by 2 bases, with 10 bases left in between. Here the CDR3 reads CASSLDTPTDTQYF. The CDR3, as DNA: TGCGCCAGCAGTCTTGACACCCCCACAGATACGCAGTATTTT.

This clonotype was counted at least ten times. V gene TRBV6-2 or TRBV6-3 combines with J gene TRBJ2-1; no firm D call. With 2 bases removed from V and 4 bases from J, the gap between germline ends came to 3 bases. The length of the CDR3 is 12 residues. Germline-derived CDR1 and CDR2 are MNHEY and SVGEGT. CDR3 bases: TGTGCCAGCAGTTACCGATACAATGAGCAGTTCTTC. Its translation: CASSYRYNEQFF.

This clonotype was observed a handful of times. The J gene is TRBJ2-3, the V gene TRBV20-1; 13 bases agree with TRBD2. Per germline, CDR1 DFQATT and CDR2 SNEGSKA (reference sequence). The CDR3 is 21 residues long. With V trimmed by 0 bases and J by 0 bases, 15 bases remained unmatched. The CDR3 spells CSARDSLSGLAGEVSTDTQYF. CDR3 nucleotide sequence: TGCAGTGCTAGAGACTCCCTCAGTGGACTAGCGGGAGAGGTTAGCACAGATACGCAGTATTTT.

This clonotype was counted at least ten times. This chain links TRBV7-9 with TRBJ2-1; 7 bases line up with TRBD2. This CDR3 region has 13 residues. The V and J ends lost 6 bases and 5 bases, in that order; junction bases with no gene match: 4. The germline V gene has CDR1 SEHNR and CDR2 FQNEAQ (reference sequence). For the CDR3, the DNA is TGTGCCAGCAGTTCCCTAGCGGACAATGAGCAGTTCTTC. Translating it yields CASSSLADNEQFF. The full variable domain, rest sourced from reference TRBV7-9 and TRBJ2-1, is DTGVSQNPRHKITKRGQNVTFRCDPISEHNRLYWYRQTLGQGPEFLTYFQNEAQLEKSRLLSDRFSAERPKGSFSTLEIQRTEQGDSAMYLCASSSLADNEQFFGPGTRLTVL.

This clonotype was observed a few times. The genes are TRBV10-3 and TRBJ2-5, with D maybe TRBD1 (7 bases). CDR1 ENHRY and CDR2 SYGVKD come from the germline V gene. The CDR3 is 15 amino acids. Trimming cost V 0 bases and J 4 bases, with 12 bases left between them. CDR3 DNA sequence: TGTGCCATCAGTGAGTCGAGACAGGGAGGAGAGACCCAGTACTTC. It translates to CAISESRQGGETQYF.